A selection of T cell receptor beta chains follows, all from one sample in a study of blood T cell repertoires in COVID-19. The method was immunoSEQ multiplex PCR; TCRdb's version includes in-frame clones alone and lacks a portion of them. Of approximately 340,000 clones listed, about 87% are singletons. The sequenced sample was peripheral blood. These receptors were obtained from a man under 40 with COVID-19, enrolled during active disease. The CDR3 runs from the conserved cysteine through the conserved F or W.

v_gene,CDR3aa
TRBV2,CASSKGQNSYEQYF
TRBV21-1,CASSRGLAGGPTYNNEQFF
TRBV2,CASLGGLAADEQFF
TRBV21-1,CASSEGDRGEETQYF
TRBV30,CAWSLTSGRTGEQYF
TRBV4-3,CASSQVGGDEQFF
TRBV2,CASSRDRGVVETQYF
TRBV9,CASSVASGSVADTQYF
TRBV14,CASSQRTTSGGGDTQYF
TRBV5-6,CASSETGTGHYNEQFF
TRBV15,CATSRDLASGGSSYEQYF
TRBV19,CASSNSGTSGRNEQFF
TRBV11-1,CASSLEGPPYEQYF
TRBV2,CASSESGQGPEQYF
TRBV29-1,CSVLKGFYEQYF
TRBV7-9,CASSLEGGTHTEAFF
TRBV14,CASSRLLAPHEQYF
TRBV7-9,CASSRGNLYNSPLHF
TRBV15,CATSRDPGTGGNIQYF
TRBV14,CASSQDRRLAVNNEQFF
TRBV7-9,CASSPHSGDRITEQYF
TRBV19,CASSRQGRITEAFF
TRBV5-1,CASSLGQTSSYEQYF
TRBV7-9,CASSTLGGEGASGNTIYF
TRBV6-2/TRBV6-3,CASSEDEPDFYEQYF
TRBV5-6,CASSLGQGAGETQYF
TRBV24-1,CATSDPLGAGVNTDTQYF
TRBV19,CASRDRTGSYPGANVLTF
TRBV9,CASSPGELAGGIETQYF